One and the same sample provided the 3 T cell receptor beta chains below, sequenced in a study of blood T cell repertoires in COVID-19. Sequencing was performed with immunoSEQ multiplex PCR; in TCRdb, only in-frame clones are kept and a portion is missing. The sample yields some 260,000 clones, under 90% seen once. Sequencing was performed on PBMCs or T cells enriched from blood (not recorded which). All receptors derive from a man aged 35 to 55 who had recovered from COVID-19.

This clone was seen a handful of times. The chain combines TRBV7-9 with TRBJ2-6, with 8 bases aligning to TRBD1. The CDR3 totals 19 residues. The V gene's germline CDR1 is SEHNR and CDR2 FQNEAQ (reference sequence). V was clipped by 8 bases and J by 0 bases; unmatched bases: 15. In DNA, the CDR3 is TGTGCCAGCGTCAGGGACAGGACTACCTCGACCTCTGGGGCCAACGTCCTGACTTTC. This encodes CASVRDRTTSTSGANVLTF.

This chain uses TRBV28 with TRBJ1-1, with 9 nucleotides matching TRBD1. Germline-derived CDR1 and CDR2 are MDHEN and SYDVKM. The junction had 9 bases not matched to a gene; V was cut back by 4 bases and J by 9 bases. The CDR3 has 14 residues. CDR3 region: CASSSNRGQGQAFF. For the CDR3, the DNA is TGTGCCAGCAGTTCAAACCGTGGACAGGGGCAAGCTTTCTTT.

The chain employs TRBV4-1 and TRBJ2-7; D uncertain. This CDR3 is 14 amino acids long. The V gene lost 1 base and the J gene lost 0 bases, with 7 bases spanning the gap. The germline V gene encodes CDR1 MGHRA and CDR2 YSYEKL. The CDR3 DNA follows: TGCGCCAGCAGCCAAGGACAAAACTCCTACGAGCAGTACTTC. Translating it yields CASSQGQNSYEQYF.